A single sample gave rise to the 8 T cell receptor beta chains below, sequenced in a study of CD8+ T cells in alopecia areata. RNA, once extracted, was reverse transcribed into cDNA for use as the sequencing template. This table comes from immunoSEQ multiplex PCR, and its TCRdb copy is limited to in-frame clones, with some not included. The data show some 180,000 clones, with about half seen just once and roughly a tenth held by the top ten. Described treatment: oral pan-JAK inhibitor, 5-10 mg twice daily. The specimen was CD8+ T cells sorted from blood, collected at roughly week 52, from a patient treated with tofacitinib. These receptor sequences come from a human donor with alopecia areata.

J is TRBJ2-1 and V is TRBV7-9; D may be TRBD1 (6 bases). Germline CDR1 is SEHNR and CDR2 is FQNEAQ (reference sequence). The CDR3 spans 15 residues. Trimming pared 5 bases from V and 9 bases from J, leaving 20 bases between. The CDR3 DNA reads as TGTGCCAGCAGCACCTGGGGAGAGGGGGTGGGTGAGCAGTTCTTC. Translation gives CASSTWGEGVGEQFF.

V gene TRBV30 combines with J gene TRBJ1-5, with 7 bases that match TRBD1. The V gene's germline CDR1 is GTSNPN and CDR2 SVGIG (reference sequence). The CDR3 has 16 amino acids. Trimming cost V 1 base and J 3 bases; bases outside gene matches: 9. CDR3 in amino acids: CAWSDPGQRYNQPQHF. CDR3 DNA: TGTGCCTGGAGTGACCCGGGACAGAGATACAATCAGCCCCAGCATTTT.

The chain uses TRBV28 and TRBJ1-2; D is uncertain. The CDR3 spans 15 residues. V was pared by 7 bases and J by 4 bases, with 19 bases between. Germline V gene sequence: CDR1 MDHEN, CDR2 SYDVKM. CDR3 sequence reads: CASTPVGRLTYGYTF. CDR3 nucleotide sequence: TGTGCCAGCACCCCGGTCGGAAGACTAACCTATGGCTACACCTTC.

The sample holds a few counts of this clone. This chain connects TRBV7-2 to TRBJ2-1; 7 nucleotides align to TRBD2. V lost 7 bases to trimming and J lost 12 bases; unmatched junction nucleotides: 12. The length of the CDR3 is 13 residues. From germline, CDR1 is SGHTA and CDR2 FQGNSA. Written as DNA, the CDR3 is TGTGCCAGCACCGAGGGACTACTCTGGGGGCAGTTCTTC. Translation: CASTEGLLWGQFF.

This clone appeared a few times. The CDR3 bases are TGTGCCAGCAGCTTACGGTTTGTCGGCAGGGGGCAAGAGACCCAGTACTTC. Translated, it gives CASSLRFVGRGQETQYF. This chain connects TRBV7-6 to TRBJ2-5, with 7 bases matching TRBD1. V trimming: 2 bases; J trimming: 2 bases; junction bases outside the gene matches: 11. Germline values: CDR1 SGHVS, CDR2 FNYEAQ. The CDR3 has 17 residues.

The gene calls are TRBV6-5 and TRBJ2-5; D may be TRBD2 (6 bases). The ends were cut back, 5 bases at V and 0 bases at J, with 13 bases in the middle. Germline V gene sequence: CDR1 MNHEY, CDR2 SVGAGI. The CDR3 has 15 residues. CDR3 loop: CASSPTWGDQETQYF. The CDR3 region has the DNA TGTGCCAGCAGTCCAACGTGGGGGGACCAAGAGACCCAGTACTTC.

This clone occurred a few times. The chain combines TRBV7-9 with TRBJ2-7; a weak D match, TRBD1 (6 bases). Germline V gives CDR1 SEHNR, CDR2 FQNEAQ (reference sequence). Trimming pared 6 bases from V and 0 bases from J, leaving 9 bases between. There are 13 residues in the CDR3. DNA of the CDR3: TGTGCCAGCAGTTCGGGACACTCCTACGAGCAGTACTTC. It is translated as CASSSGHSYEQYF.

In this sample, this clone turned up a few times. The chain uses TRBV5-4 and TRBJ2-1; TRBD2 aligns across 8 bases. Germline V lookup: CDR1 SGHNT, CDR2 YYREEE (reference sequence). This CDR3 region has 14 residues. Losses at the gene ends were 2 bases for V and 8 bases for J; bases not matched to a gene: 6. The CDR3 region has the DNA TGTGCCAGCAGCTTCCTCGGGGGGGCGCATGAGCAGTTCTTC. It translates to CASSFLGGAHEQFF.